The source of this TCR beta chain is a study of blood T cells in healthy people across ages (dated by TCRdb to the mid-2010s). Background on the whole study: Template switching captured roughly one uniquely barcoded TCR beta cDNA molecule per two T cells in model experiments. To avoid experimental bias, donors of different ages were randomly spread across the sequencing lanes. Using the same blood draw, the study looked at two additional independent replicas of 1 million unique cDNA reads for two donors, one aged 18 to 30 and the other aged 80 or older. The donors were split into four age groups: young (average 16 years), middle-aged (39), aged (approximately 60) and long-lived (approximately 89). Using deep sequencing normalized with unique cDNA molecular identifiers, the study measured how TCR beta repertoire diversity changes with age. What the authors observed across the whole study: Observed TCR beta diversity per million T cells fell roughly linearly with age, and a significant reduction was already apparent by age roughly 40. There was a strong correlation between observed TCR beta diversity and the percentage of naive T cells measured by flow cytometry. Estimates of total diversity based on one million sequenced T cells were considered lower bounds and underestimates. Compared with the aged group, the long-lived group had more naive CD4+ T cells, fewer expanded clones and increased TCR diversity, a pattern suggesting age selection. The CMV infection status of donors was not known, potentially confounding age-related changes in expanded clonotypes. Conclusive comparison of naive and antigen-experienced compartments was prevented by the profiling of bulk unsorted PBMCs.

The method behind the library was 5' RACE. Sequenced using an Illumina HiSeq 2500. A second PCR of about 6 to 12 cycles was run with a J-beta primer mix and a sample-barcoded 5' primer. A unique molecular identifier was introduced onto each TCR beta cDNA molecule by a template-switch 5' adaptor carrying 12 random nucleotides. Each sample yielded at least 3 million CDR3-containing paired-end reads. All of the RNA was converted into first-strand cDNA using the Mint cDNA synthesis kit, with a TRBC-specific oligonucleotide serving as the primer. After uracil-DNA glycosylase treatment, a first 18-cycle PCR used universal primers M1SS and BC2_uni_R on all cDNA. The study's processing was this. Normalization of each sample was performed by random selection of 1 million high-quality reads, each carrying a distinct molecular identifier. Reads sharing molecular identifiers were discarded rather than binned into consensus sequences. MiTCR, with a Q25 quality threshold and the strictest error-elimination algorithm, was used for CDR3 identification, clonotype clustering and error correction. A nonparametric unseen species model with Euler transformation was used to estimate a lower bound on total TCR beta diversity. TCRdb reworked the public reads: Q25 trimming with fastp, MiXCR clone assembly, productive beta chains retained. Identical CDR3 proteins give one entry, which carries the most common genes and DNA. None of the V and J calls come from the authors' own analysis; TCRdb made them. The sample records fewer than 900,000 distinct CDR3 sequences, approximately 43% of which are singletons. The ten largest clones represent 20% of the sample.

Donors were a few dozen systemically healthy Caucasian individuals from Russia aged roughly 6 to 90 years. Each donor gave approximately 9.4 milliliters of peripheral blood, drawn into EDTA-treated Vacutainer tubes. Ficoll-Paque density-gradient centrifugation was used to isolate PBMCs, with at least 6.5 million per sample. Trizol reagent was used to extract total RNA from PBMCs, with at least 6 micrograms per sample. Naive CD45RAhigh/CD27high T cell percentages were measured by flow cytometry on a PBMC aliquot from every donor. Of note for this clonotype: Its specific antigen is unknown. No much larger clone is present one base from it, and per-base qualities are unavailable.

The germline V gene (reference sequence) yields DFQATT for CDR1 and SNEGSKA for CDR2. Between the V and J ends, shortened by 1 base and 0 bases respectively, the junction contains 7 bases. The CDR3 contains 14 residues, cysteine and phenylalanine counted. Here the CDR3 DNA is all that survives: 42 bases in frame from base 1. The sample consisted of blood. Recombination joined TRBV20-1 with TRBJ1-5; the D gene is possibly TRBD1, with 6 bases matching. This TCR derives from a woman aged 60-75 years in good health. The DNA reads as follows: TGCAGTGCTAGAGTGGGGGCTAGCAATCAGCCCCAGCATTTT. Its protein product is CSARVGASNQPQHF.